Below, one T cell receptor (beta chain) is given with its context. No antigen is known for it. The data derive from a study of CD8+CD57+ T cells in acquired aplastic anemia. In the study overall: CD4+ and CD8+ cells, once sorted, gave DNA averaging roughly 3.2 ug.

Study outcomes and limitations: Found in both controls and patients were fewer than 35 CD8+ CDR3 sequences.

The study profiled TCR beta VDJ and CDR3 using genomic DNA as template. TCRdb used MiXCR to reprocess the reads, holding one entry per CDR3 protein. The sample has roughly 220,000 distinct CDR3 sequences, 65% seen once. Flow cytometry had shown expanded CD8+CD57+ cells in the patients chosen for sequencing. Germline values: CDR1 SGHVS, CDR2 FQNEAQ. V lost 8 bases, J lost 5 bases, and 12 bases lay in between. The CDR3 sequence is 12 residues long. The chain is built from TRBV7-8 and TRBJ1-1; TRBD1 is a possible D gene (6 bases). The clonotype was recovered from a human donor with aplastic anemia. The sample consisted of sorted CD4+, CD8+, or CD8+CD57+ T cells (not recorded which) from PBMCs. The CDR3 DNA follows: TGTGCCAGCTCTCGAGGGGGAACTGAAGCTTTCTTT. This codes for CASSRGGTEAFF.